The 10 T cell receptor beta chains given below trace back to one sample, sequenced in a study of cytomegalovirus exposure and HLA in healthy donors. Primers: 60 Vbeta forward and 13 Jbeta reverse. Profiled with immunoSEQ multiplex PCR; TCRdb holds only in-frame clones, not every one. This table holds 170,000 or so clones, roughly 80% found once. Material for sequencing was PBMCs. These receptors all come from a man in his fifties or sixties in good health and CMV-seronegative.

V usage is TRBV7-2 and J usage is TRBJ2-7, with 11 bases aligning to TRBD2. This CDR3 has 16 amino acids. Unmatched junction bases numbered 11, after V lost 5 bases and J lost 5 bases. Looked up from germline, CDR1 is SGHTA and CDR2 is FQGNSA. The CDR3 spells CASSPRGSGGAHEQYF. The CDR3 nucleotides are TGTGCCAGCAGCCCCCGAGGTAGCGGGGGGGCCCACGAGCAGTACTTC.

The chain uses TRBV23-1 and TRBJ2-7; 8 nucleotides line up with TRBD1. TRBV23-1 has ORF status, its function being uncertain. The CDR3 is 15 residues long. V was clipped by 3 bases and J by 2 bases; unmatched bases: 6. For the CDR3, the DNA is TGCGCCAGCAGTCAGTGCCAGGGGGCGGCCTACGAGCAGTACTTC. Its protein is CASSQCQGAAYEQYF.

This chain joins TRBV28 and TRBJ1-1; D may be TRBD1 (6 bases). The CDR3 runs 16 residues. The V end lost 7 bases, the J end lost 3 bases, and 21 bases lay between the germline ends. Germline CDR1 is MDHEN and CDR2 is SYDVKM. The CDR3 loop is CASTSYAVRGDTEAFF. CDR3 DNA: TGTGCCAGCACCTCATATGCCGTCAGGGGAGACACTGAAGCTTTCTTT.

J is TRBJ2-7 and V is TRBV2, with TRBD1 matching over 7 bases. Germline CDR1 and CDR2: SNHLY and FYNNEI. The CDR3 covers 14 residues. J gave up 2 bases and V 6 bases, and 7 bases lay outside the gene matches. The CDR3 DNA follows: TGTGCCAGCAGGCAGACAGGGATCGCCTACGAGCAGTACTTC. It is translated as CASRQTGIAYEQYF. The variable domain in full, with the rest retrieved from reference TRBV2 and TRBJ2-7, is EPEVTQTPSHQVTQMGQEVILRCVPISNHLYFYWYRQILGQKVEFLVSFYNNEISEKSEIFDDQFSVERPDGSNFTLKIRSTKLEDSAMYFCASRQTGIAYEQYFGPGTRLTVT.

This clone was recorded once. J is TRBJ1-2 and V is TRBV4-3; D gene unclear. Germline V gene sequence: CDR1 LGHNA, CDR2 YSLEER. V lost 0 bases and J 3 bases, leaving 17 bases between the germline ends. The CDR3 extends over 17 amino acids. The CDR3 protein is CASSQDLSGRLHYGYTF. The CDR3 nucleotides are TGCGCCAGCAGCCAAGATCTATCTGGTCGGTTACACTATGGCTACACCTTC.

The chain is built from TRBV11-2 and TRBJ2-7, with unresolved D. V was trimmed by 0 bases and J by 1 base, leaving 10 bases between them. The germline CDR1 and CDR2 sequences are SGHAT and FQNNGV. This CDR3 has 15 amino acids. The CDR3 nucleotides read TGTGCCAGCAGCTTAGACCCGGGTCCGTCCTACGAGCAGTACTTC. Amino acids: CASSLDPGPSYEQYF.

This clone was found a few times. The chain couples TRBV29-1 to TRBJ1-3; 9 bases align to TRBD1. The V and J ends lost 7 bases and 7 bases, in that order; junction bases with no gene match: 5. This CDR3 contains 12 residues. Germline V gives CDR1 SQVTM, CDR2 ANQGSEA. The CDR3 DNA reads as TGCAGCGGAACCGGGACAGGGAACACCATATATTTT. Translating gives CSGTGTGNTIYF.

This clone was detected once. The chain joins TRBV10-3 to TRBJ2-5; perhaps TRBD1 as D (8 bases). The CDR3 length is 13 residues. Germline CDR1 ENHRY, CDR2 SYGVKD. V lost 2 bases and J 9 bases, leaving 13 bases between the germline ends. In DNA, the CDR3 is TGTGCCATCAGTGAGGACAGGGGAGGGGCCCAGTACTTC. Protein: CAISEDRGGAQYF.

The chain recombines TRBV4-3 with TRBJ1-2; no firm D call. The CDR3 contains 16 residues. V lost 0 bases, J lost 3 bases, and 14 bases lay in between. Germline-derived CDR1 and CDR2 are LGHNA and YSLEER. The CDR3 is CASSQDLHSPHYGYTF. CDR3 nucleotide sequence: TGCGCCAGCAGCCAAGATCTTCACAGTCCCCACTATGGCTACACCTTC.

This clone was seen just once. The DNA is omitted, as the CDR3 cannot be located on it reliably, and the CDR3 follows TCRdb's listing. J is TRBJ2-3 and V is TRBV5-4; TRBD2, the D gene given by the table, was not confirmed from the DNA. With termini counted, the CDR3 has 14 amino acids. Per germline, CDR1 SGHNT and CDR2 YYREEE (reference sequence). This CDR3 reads CASSSGLFTDTQYF.